The rows below give T cell receptor beta chains drawn from one sample of a study of PD-L1 blockade in urothelial cancer. The protocol was immunoSEQ multiplex PCR, while the TCRdb copy is restricted to in-frame clones and leaves out a portion. The sample has around 100,000 clones; 90% are singletons. The sample was PBMCs, taken around atezolizumab (anti-PD-L1) treatment. Every receptor here comes from a man aged 60 to 75 with urothelial cancer. Each CDR3 is given with its conserved first and last residue. A D gene is named only where the DNA matches it firmly. The size entry is marked missing in some rows and otherwise reads once, few, many or a size class.

TRBJ2-3,TRBD1,TRBV28,.,CASSGLGQSTDTQYF,TGTGCCAGCAGTGGTCTGGGACAGAGCACAGATACGCAGTATTTT
TRBJ2-7,TRBD2,TRBV5-4,.,CASSFGTMYEQYF,TGTGCCAGCAGCTTTGGGACTATGTACGAGCAGTACTTC
TRBJ2-7,TRBD1,TRBV5-1,.,CASSPGDRGLSYEQYF,TGCGCCAGCAGCCCAGGGGACAGGGGATTATCCTACGAGCAGTACTTC
TRBJ1-5,.,TRBV15,.,CATRMVGRISNQPQHF,TGTGCCACCAGGATGGTCGGCAGGATTTCCAATCAGCCCCAGCATTTT
TRBJ2-3,TRBD1,TRBV10-3,few,CAISDSGQLDTQYF,TGTGCCATCAGTGATTCGGGACAGCTAGATACGCAGTATTTT
TRBJ2-5,TRBD1,TRBV7-2,.,CASSFTGGVETQYF,TGTGCCAGCAGCTTTACAGGGGGTGTGGAGACCCAGTACTTC
TRBJ2-2,TRBD2,TRBV5-5,.,CASRASGEPNTGELFF,TGTGCCAGCAGGGCTAGCGGGGAACCGAACACCGGGGAGCTGTTTTTT
TRBJ2-7,.,TRBV7-2,.,CASSLSAGPYEQYF,TGTGCCAGCAGCTTATCTGCAGGCCCCTACGAGCAGTACTTC
TRBJ2-3,.,TRBV10-3,.,CAISRLDTGDTQYF,TGTGCCATCAGTCGACTAGACACGGGAGATACGCAGTATTTT
TRBJ1-3,.,TRBV4-2,.,CASSPDRLNGNTIYF,TGTGCCAGCAGCCCAGACAGGCTCAATGGAAACACCATATATTTT
TRBJ2-6,.,TRBV5-1,.,CASSPEGIAGANVLTF,TGCGCCAGCAGCCCTGAGGGTATCGCTGGGGCCAACGTCCTGACTTTC
TRBJ2-2,.,TRBV5-1,.,CASSPLTDANTGELFF,TGCGCCAGCAGCCCGCTGACAGACGCGAACACCGGGGAGCTGTTTTTT
TRBJ2-1,.,TRBV19,.,CASSIKGPPSEQFF,TGTGCCAGTAGTATAAAGGGGCCCCCATCTGAGCAGTTCTTC
TRBJ2-3,.,TRBV4-3,.,CASSQDRSADTQYF,TGCGCCAGCAGCCAAGATCGGTCGGCAGATACGCAGTATTTT
TRBJ1-2,.,TRBV21-1,.,CASSKGGAGISPMGYTF,TGTGCCAGCAGCAAAGGCGGGGCAGGGATTTCTCCTATGGGCTACACCTTC
TRBJ1-3,.,TRBV19,.,CASSISGPGNTIYF,TGTGCCAGTAGTATTTCGGGTCCTGGAAACACCATATATTTT
TRBJ2-5,TRBD2,TRBV11-2,.,CASSLPPLLAGGETQYF,TGTGCCAGCAGTCTACCGCCCCTCCTAGCGGGCGGAGAGACCCAGTACTTC
TRBJ2-7,TRBD1,TRBV27,.,CASSPGTAPYEQYF,TGTGCCAGCAGTCCAGGGACAGCCCCTTACGAGCAGTACTTC
TRBJ2-7,.,TRBV6-6,.,CASTTASYTEQYF,TGTGCCAGCACTACCGCTAGTTATACCGAGCAGTACTTC
TRBJ2-7,TRBD2,TRBV25-1,.,CASSAPGGGEQYF,TGTGCCAGCAGTGCCCCCGGGGGGGGCGAGCAGTACTTC
TRBJ2-3,.,TRBV4-1,.,CASSQVLGLADTQYF,TGCGCCAGCAGCCAAGTTCTTGGACTCGCAGATACGCAGTATTTT
TRBJ2-7,.,TRBV7-2,.,CASSLRSPSYEQYF,TGTGCCAGCAGCTTACGGAGCCCCTCCTACGAGCAGTACTTC
TRBJ1-1,TRBD1,TRBV6-1,.,CASSITGVGTEAFF,TGTGCCAGCAGTATCACAGGGGTGGGCACTGAAGCTTTCTTT
TRBJ2-2,TRBD2,TRBV28,.,CASSYAGTSLPLPGGELFF,TGTGCCAGCAGCTACGCCGGGACTAGCCTCCCTCTGCCCGGCGGGGAGCTGTTTTTT
TRBJ2-7,TRBD1,TRBV5-1,.,CASSFDFSGTVSYEQYF,TGCGCCAGCAGCTTTGATTTTTCTGGGACAGTTTCCTACGAGCAGTACTTC
TRBJ1-5,TRBD1,TRBV18,.,CASSPLGQGDNQPQHF,TGTGCCAGCTCACCACTGGGACAGGGTGACAATCAGCCCCAGCATTTT
TRBJ2-7,.,TRBV7-2,.,CASSLSAASSYEQYF,TGTGCCAGCAGCTTATCGGCTGCTAGCTCCTACGAGCAGTACTTC
TRBJ2-7,.,TRBV27,.,CASSYQAKGYEQYF,TGTGCCAGCAGTTACCAGGCCAAAGGCTACGAGCAGTACTTC
TRBJ1-5,.,TRBV7-2,.,CASSLGGSPIVGQPQHF,TGTGCCAGCAGCTTAGGAGGTTCTCCTATCGTCGGTCAGCCCCAGCATTTT
TRBJ2-5,.,TRBV21-1,.,CASSPRGWGVETQYF,TGTGCCAGCAGTCCCCGGGGGTGGGGGGTGGAGACCCAGTACTTC
TRBJ1-1,.,TRBV6-5,.,CASSLGLNTEAFF,TGTGCCAGCAGCCTCGGGTTGAACACTGAAGCTTTCTTT
TRBJ2-1,TRBD1,TRBV4-3,.,CASSQDPPGQPYNEQFF,TGCGCCAGCAGCCAAGATCCTCCGGGACAGCCCTACAATGAGCAGTTCTTC
TRBJ1-5,.,TRBV6-7,.,CASSWATNNQPQHF,TGTGCCAGCAGTTGGGCGACAAACAATCAGCCCCAGCATTTT
TRBJ2-2,TRBD1,TRBV7-3,.,CASSLDRDRSGELFF,TGTGCCAGCAGCCTCGACAGGGATCGGAGCGGGGAGCTGTTTTTT
TRBJ1-1,TRBD1,TRBV6-6,few,CASTQGQGDTEAFF,TGTGCCAGCACTCAGGGACAGGGAGACACTGAAGCTTTCTTT
TRBJ1-4,TRBD1,TRBV5-4,.,CASSRQGAKEKLFF,TGTGCCAGCAGCCGACAGGGGGCAAAGGAAAAACTGTTTTTT
TRBJ2-3,TRBD2,TRBV30,.,CAHWVAGGSDTQYF,TGTGCCCACTGGGTAGCGGGGGGGTCAGATACGCAGTATTTT
TRBJ1-2,.,TRBV5-1,.,CASSLSREGYTF,TGCGCCAGCAGCTTATCCCGGGAGGGCTACACCTTC
TRBJ2-1,.,TRBV19,.,CASSIVGGRNEQFF,TGTGCCAGTAGTATAGTAGGGGGACGCAATGAGCAGTTCTTC
TRBJ2-3,.,TRBV7-3,.,CASSSPGTDTQYF,TGTGCCAGCAGCTCGCCGGGCACAGATACGCAGTATTTT
TRBJ2-7,TRBD1,TRBV19,once,CASSITGTGSYEQYF,TGTGCCAGTAGTATAACCGGGACAGGGTCCTACGAGCAGTACTTC
TRBJ2-3,.,TRBV5-1,.,CASSVAGGTDTQYF,TGCGCCAGCAGCGTAGCCGGGGGCACAGATACGCAGTATTTT
TRBJ2-5,.,TRBV11-2,.,CASTRIGGAGETQYF,TGTGCCAGCACCCGAATTGGAGGGGCCGGTGAGACCCAGTACTTC